This T cell receptor beta chain emerged from a study of CXCR3 chemokines and chemotherapy response in bladder cancer. This clonotype was recorded at least ten times. CDR1 and CDR2 from the germline V gene are LNHDA and SQIVND (reference sequence). This CDR3 comprises 17 residues. Trimming stripped 4 bases from V and 1 base from J, with 17 bases between. TCRdb reanalysed the PCR reads using MiXCR and keeps one entry per CDR3 protein. Among a few thousand distinct CDR3 sequences listed, 6.5% to 8% were seen once. The chain recombines TRBV19 with TRBJ1-5; tentatively, D is TRBD1 (5 bases). The specimen was taken from a patient whose treatment included neoadjuvant chemotherapy. The source is a human donor with bladder cancer that responded to neoadjuvant chemotherapy. CDR3 DNA sequence: TGTGCCAGTAGTACGAACTTTGGGGGAGTCAGCAATCAGCCCCAGCATTTT. Its translation is CASSTNFGGVSNQPQHF.